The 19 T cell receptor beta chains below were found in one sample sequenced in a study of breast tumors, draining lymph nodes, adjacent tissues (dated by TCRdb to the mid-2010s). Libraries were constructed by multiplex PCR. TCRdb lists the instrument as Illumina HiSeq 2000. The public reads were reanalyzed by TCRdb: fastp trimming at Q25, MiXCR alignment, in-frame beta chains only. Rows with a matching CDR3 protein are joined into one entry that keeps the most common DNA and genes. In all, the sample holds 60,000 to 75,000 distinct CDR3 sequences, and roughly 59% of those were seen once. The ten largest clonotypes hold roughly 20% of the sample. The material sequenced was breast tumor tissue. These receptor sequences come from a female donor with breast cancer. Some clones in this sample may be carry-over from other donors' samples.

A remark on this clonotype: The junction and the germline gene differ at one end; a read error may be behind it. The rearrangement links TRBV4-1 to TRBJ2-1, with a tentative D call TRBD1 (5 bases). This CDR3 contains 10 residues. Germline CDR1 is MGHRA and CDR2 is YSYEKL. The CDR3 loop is CASGHYQQFF. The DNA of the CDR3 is TGTGCCAGTGGACACTACCAGCAGTTCTTC.

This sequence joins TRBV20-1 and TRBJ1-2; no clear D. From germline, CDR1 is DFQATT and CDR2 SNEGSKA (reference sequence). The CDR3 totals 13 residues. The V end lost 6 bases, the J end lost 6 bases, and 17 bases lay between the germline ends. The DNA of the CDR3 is TGCAGTGCCAGCAGCCCGCGACTGGATGGCTACACCTTC. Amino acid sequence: CSASSPRLDGYTF.

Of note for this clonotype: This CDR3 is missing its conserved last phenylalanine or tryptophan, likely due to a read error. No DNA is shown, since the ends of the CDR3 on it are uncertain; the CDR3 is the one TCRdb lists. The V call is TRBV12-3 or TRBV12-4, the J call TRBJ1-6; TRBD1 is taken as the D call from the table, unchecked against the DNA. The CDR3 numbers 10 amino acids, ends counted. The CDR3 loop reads CASSFPPSLS.

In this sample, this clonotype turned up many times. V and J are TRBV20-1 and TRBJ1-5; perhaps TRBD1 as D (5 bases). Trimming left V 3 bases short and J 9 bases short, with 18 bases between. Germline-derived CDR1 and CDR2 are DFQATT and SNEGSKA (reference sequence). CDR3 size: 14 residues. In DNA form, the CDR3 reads TGCAGTGCTAGCCCCGACCTTCCAGGGTTGCCCCAGCATTTT. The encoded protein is CSASPDLPGLPQHF.

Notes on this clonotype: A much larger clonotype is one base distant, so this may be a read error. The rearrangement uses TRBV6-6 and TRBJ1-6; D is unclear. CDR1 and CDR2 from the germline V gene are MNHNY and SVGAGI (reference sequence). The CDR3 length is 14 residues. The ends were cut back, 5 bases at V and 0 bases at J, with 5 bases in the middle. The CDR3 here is CASSHSSYNSPLHF. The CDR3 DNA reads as TGTGCCAGCAGTCACAGCTCCTATAATTCACCCCTCCACTTT.

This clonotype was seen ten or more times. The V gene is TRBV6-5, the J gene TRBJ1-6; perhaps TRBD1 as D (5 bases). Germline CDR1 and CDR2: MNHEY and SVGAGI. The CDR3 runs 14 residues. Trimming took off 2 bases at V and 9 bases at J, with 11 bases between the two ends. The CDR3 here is CASSYLRVGSPLHF. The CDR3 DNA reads TGTGCCAGCAGTTACCTCAGGGTGGGTTCACCCCTCCACTTT.

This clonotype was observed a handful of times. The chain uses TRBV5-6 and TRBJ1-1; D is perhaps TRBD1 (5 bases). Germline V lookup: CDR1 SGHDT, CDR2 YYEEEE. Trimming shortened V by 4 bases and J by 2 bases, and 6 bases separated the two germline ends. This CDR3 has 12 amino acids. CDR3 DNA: TGTGCCAGCAGCCGGGACAACACTGAAGCTTTCTTT. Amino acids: CASSRDNTEAFF.

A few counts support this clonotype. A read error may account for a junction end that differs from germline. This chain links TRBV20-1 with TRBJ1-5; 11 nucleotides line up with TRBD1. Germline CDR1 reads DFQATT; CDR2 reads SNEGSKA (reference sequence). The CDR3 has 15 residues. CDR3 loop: CSALGTGGDNEPQHF. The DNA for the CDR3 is TGCAGTGCTCTCGGGACAGGGGGGGACAATGAGCCCCAGCATTTT.

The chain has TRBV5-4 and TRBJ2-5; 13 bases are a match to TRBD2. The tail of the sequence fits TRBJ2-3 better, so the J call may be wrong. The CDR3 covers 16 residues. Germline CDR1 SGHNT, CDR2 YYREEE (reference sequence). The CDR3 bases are TGTGCCAGCAGCGTGACTAGCGGGGGGATCACAGATACGCAGTATTTT. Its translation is CASSVTSGGITDTQYF.

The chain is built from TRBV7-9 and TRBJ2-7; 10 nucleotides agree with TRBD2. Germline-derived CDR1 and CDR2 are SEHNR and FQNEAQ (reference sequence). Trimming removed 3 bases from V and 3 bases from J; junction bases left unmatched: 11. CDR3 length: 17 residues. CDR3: CASSFTSSGRAGYEQYF. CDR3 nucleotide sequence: TGTGCCAGCAGCTTCACCTCTAGCGGGAGAGCCGGCTACGAGCAGTACTTC.

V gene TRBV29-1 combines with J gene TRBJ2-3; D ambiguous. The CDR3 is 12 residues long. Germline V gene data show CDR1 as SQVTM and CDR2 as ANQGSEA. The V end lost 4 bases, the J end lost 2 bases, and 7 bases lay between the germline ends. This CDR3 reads CSVADPTDTQYF. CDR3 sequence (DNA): TGCAGCGTTGCTGACCCCACAGATACGCAGTATTTT.

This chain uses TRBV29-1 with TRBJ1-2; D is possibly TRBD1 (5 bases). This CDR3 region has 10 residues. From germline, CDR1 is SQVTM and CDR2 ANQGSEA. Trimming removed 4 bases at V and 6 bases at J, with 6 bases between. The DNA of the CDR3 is TGCAGCGTTGGAGGGGATGGCTACACCTTC. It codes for CSVGGDGYTF.

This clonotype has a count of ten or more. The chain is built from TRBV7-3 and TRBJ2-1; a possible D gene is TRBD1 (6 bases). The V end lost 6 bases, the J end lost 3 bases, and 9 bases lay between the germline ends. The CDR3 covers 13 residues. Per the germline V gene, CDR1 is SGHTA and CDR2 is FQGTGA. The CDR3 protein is CASSSDSYNEQFF. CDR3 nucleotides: TGTGCCAGCAGTTCGGACAGCTACAATGAGCAGTTCTTC.

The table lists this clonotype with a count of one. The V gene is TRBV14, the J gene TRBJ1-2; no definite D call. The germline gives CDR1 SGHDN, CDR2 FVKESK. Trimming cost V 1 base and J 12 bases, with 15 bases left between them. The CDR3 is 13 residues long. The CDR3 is CASSQGGGLWNTF. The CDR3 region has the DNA TGTGCCAGCAGCCAAGGAGGTGGCCTGTGGAACACCTTC.

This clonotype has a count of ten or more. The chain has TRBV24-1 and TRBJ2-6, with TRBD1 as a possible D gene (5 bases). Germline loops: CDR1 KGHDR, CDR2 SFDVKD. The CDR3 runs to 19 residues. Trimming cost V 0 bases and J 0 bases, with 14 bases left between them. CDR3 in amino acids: CATSDLIIQVISGANVLTF. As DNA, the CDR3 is TGTGCCACCAGTGATTTGATTATACAGGTTATCTCTGGGGCCAACGTCCTGACTTTC.

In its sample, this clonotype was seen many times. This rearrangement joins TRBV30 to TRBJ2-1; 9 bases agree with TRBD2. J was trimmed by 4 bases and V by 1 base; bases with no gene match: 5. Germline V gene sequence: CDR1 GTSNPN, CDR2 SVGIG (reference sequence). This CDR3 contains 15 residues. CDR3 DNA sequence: TGTGCCTGGAGTGCATCTAGCGGGACTTACAATGAGCAGTTCTTC. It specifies CAWSASSGTYNEQFF. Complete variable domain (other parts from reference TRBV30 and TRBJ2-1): SQTIHQWPATLVQPVGSPLSLECTVEGTSNPNLYWYRQAAGRGLQLLFYSVGIGQISSEVPQNLSASRPQDRQFILSSKKLLLSDSGFYLCAWSASSGTYNEQFFGPGTRLTVL.

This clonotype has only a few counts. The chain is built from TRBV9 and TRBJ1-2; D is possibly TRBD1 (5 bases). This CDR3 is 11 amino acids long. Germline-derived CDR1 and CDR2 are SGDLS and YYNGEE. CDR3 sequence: CARDWGDGYTF. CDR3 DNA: TGTGCTAGAGATTGGGGGGATGGCTACACCTTC.

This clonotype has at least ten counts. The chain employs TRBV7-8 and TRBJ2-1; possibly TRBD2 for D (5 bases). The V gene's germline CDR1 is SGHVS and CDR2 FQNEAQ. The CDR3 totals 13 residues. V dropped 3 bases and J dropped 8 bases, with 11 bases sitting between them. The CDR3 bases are TGTGCCAGCAGCTTTGTAGAGGGCGATGAGCAGTTCTTC. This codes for CASSFVEGDEQFF.

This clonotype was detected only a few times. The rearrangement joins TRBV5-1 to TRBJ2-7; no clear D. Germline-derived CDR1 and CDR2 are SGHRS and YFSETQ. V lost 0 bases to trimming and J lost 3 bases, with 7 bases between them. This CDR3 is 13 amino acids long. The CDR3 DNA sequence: TGCGCCAGCAGCTTGGAACGTATCTACGAGCAGTACTTC. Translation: CASSLERIYEQYF.